The 20 T cell receptor beta chains reported below all come from one sample, sequenced in a study of blood T cells in healthy people across ages (dated by TCRdb to 2014 to 2015). The method was 5' RACE. Sequencing instrument: Illumina HiSeq 2500. A second PCR of 7 to 11 cycles was run with a J-beta primer mix and a sample-barcoded 5' primer. TCRdb trimmed the raw reads at Q25, called clones with MiXCR and kept productive beta chains. Every distinct CDR3 protein forms one entry, paired with its most common genes and DNA. In all, the sample holds about 970,000 distinct CDR3 sequences, and just over 50% of those were seen once. 20% to 25% of the sample goes to the ten largest clones. The source material was blood. Source of these receptors: a woman aged 55-75 years in good health.

The chain carries TRBV5-1 and TRBJ2-1, with TRBD2 matching 7 bases. Germline lookup yields CDR1 SGHRS and CDR2 YFSETQ. With V trimmed by 1 base and J by 5 bases, 9 bases remained unmatched. The CDR3 spans 16 residues. The CDR3 DNA follows: TGCGCCAGCAGCTTGATGGTAGCGGGTGCCCACAATGAGCAGTTCTTC. It is translated as CASSLMVAGAHNEQFF. The entire variable domain, with the rest obtained from reference TRBV5-1 and TRBJ2-1, is as follows: KAGVTQTPRYLIKTRGQQVTLSCSPISGHRSVSWYQQTPGQGLQFLFEYFSETQRNKGNFPGRFSGRQFSNSRSEMNVSTLELGDSALYLCASSLMVAGAHNEQFFGPGTRLTVL.

This sequence joins TRBV20-1 and TRBJ2-3; 12 positions match TRBD2. V shed 6 bases, J shed 5 bases, and the junction held 3 bases outside the gene matches. This CDR3 spans 13 amino acids. Germline V gene lookup returns CDR1 DFQATT and CDR2 SNEGSKA (reference sequence). The CDR3 sequence: CSAQGLAGDTQYF. In DNA, the CDR3 is TGCAGTGCCCAGGGACTAGCGGGAGATACGCAGTATTTT.

This chain connects TRBV18 to TRBJ2-6; possible D gene TRBD1, 5 bases. V dropped 6 bases and J dropped 0 bases, with 18 bases sitting between them. The CDR3 has 18 amino acids. Germline CDR1 is KGHSH and CDR2 is LQKENI. The DNA of the CDR3 is TGTGCCAGCTCTAAATCCAGGGTGAACCTCTCTGGGGCCAACGTCCTGACTTTC. Amino acids: CASSKSRVNLSGANVLTF.

The chain couples TRBV12-3 or TRBV12-4 to TRBJ2-3; tentatively, D is TRBD2 (6 bases). CDR3 length: 14 residues. V lost 7 bases and J lost 4, with 15 bases in between. The CDR3 protein is CASTLTSGADTQYF. CDR3 in DNA: TGTGCCAGCACCCTGACTAGTGGCGCAGATACGCAGTATTTT.

The chain carries TRBV12-3 or TRBV12-4 and TRBJ2-5; D remains ambiguous. This CDR3 contains 13 residues. The V end lost 5 bases, the J end lost 5 bases, and 12 bases lay between the germline ends. The CDR3 spells CASSAPPGETQYF. CDR3 in DNA: TGTGCCAGCAGTGCCCCCCCTGGGGAGACCCAGTACTTC.

The chain links TRBV27 to TRBJ2-7; 11 bases map to TRBD2. The CDR3 consists of 16 residues. The V and J ends lost 4 bases and 3 bases, in that order; junction bases with no gene match: 8. The germline V gene encodes CDR1 MNHEY and CDR2 SMNVEV (reference sequence). The CDR3 coding sequence is TGTGCCAGCAGTTCACTAGCGGGAGAGGGGGTCTACGAGCAGTACTTC. Translated: CASSSLAGEGVYEQYF.

V and J are TRBV25-1 and TRBJ1-6; 7 bases align to TRBD1. Germline assignment: CDR1 MGHDK and CDR2 SYGVNS. The CDR3 runs 14 residues. Losses at the gene ends were 6 bases for V and 9 bases for J; bases not matched to a gene: 8. The CDR3 sequence is CASSRGTESSPLHF. CDR3 nucleotides: TGTGCCAGCAGCAGAGGGACAGAGAGTTCACCCCTCCACTTT.

The sample holds a few counts of this clonotype. The chain uses TRBV29-1 and TRBJ1-1, with D maybe TRBD1 (5 bases). In germline, CDR1 is SQVTM, CDR2 ANQGSEA. The CDR3 totals 14 residues. Trimming pared 5 bases from V and 4 bases from J, leaving 17 bases between. The CDR3 sequence: CSVPPPGRVTEAFF. Here the CDR3 DNA reads TGCAGCGTTCCCCCCCCGGGGCGTGTCACTGAAGCTTTCTTT.

The chain employs TRBV6-6 and TRBJ2-5; D not resolved. The ends were cut back, 3 bases at V and 2 bases at J, with 10 bases in the middle. In germline, CDR1 is MNHNY, CDR2 SVGAGI (reference sequence). The CDR3 covers 14 residues. This CDR3 reads CASSYRAGQETQYF. In nucleotides, the CDR3 is TGTGCCAGCAGTTATCGGGCAGGTCAAGAGACCCAGTACTTC.

This clonotype was detected a few times. The genes are TRBV4-3 and TRBJ2-7, with 9 positions matching TRBD1. Germline values: CDR1 LGHNA, CDR2 YSLEER. The CDR3 runs 14 residues. The trim removed 3 bases at V and 2 bases at J, leaving 2 bases unmatched. The CDR3 region is CASSQRTGAYEQYF. Here the CDR3 DNA reads TGCGCCAGCAGCCAGCGGACAGGGGCCTACGAGCAGTACTTC.

This clonotype occurred a few times. A read error may account for a junction end that differs from germline. The V gene is TRBV4-3, the J gene TRBJ2-1, with 10 nucleotides matching TRBD2. Germline CDR1 and CDR2: LGHNA and YSLEER. This CDR3 contains 16 residues. In DNA, the CDR3 is TGCGCCAGCAGCCAAGACGGGACTAGCGAATACAATGAGCAGTTCTTT. Encoded protein: CASSQDGTSEYNEQFF.

This clonotype has only a few counts. The chain couples TRBV5-1 to TRBJ2-5; 14 bases agree with TRBD2. The CDR3 runs 18 residues. Losses at the gene ends were 4 bases for V and 2 bases for J; bases not matched to a gene: 10. CDR1 and CDR2 from the germline V gene are SGHRS and YFSETQ. This CDR3 reads CASSQYSGTSGRQETQYF. The CDR3 nucleotides read TGCGCCAGCAGCCAATACTCCGGGACTAGCGGGAGACAAGAGACCCAGTACTTC. Supplemented by reference TRBV5-1 and TRBJ2-5, the full variable domain reads KAGVTQTPRYLIKTRGQQVTLSCSPISGHRSVSWYQQTPGQGLQFLFEYFSETQRNKGNFPGRFSGRQFSNSRSEMNVSTLELGDSALYLCASSQYSGTSGRQETQYFGPGTRLLVL.

This clonotype was recorded a few times. The V and J genes are TRBV20-1 and TRBJ1-5; 7 bases map to TRBD1. Germline-derived CDR1 and CDR2 are DFQATT and SNEGSKA (reference sequence). J lost 13 bases, V lost 3 bases, and 21 bases had no gene match. The CDR3 runs 16 residues. This CDR3 reads CSARTTYGTDIRSQHF. The CDR3 DNA reads as TGCAGTGCTAGGACTACATACGGGACAGACATTAGATCGCAGCATTTT.

This chain uses TRBV7-2 with TRBJ2-7; D is uncertain. The CDR3 spans 15 residues. Germline V CDR1 and CDR2: SGHTA, FQGNSA. V lost 3 bases to trimming and J lost 2 bases, with 14 bases between them. In DNA, the CDR3 is TGTGCCAGCAGCTTGGCTAATGGCGGAGCCTACGAGCAGTACTTC. Protein: CASSLANGGAYEQYF.

The chain carries TRBV2 and TRBJ1-1; D is ambiguous. V was trimmed by 7 bases and J by 2 bases, leaving 14 bases between them. The length of the CDR3 is 14 residues. Germline CDR1 and CDR2: SNHLY and FYNNEI. The CDR3 region has the DNA TGTGCCAGCATAAAGGCAGTAAAAAACACTGAAGCTTTCTTT. This encodes CASIKAVKNTEAFF.

This clonotype turned up a few times. The V call is TRBV20-1, the J call TRBJ1-5, with a tentative D call TRBD1 (6 bases). V was pared by 1 base and J by 3 bases, with 13 bases between. Germline CDR1 DFQATT, CDR2 SNEGSKA (reference sequence). This CDR3 spans 15 amino acids. In DNA, the CDR3 is TGCAGTGCTAGAGGTTCAGGGGACGTCAATCAGCCCCAGCATTTT. This gives the protein CSARGSGDVNQPQHF.

This chain links TRBV20-1 with TRBJ2-7; 16 bases map to TRBD2. The CDR3 consists of 17 residues. Unmatched junction bases numbered 12, after V lost 5 bases and J lost 5 bases. Germline-derived CDR1 and CDR2 are DFQATT and SNEGSKA (reference sequence). The CDR3 spells CSAHGTSGRAGINEQYF. In DNA, the CDR3 is TGCAGTGCTCACGGGACTAGCGGGAGGGCCGGGATCAACGAGCAGTACTTC.

V is TRBV6-6 and J is TRBJ2-5; tentatively, D is TRBD2 (5 bases). V lost 2 bases and J lost 5, with 15 bases in between. Germline CDR1 MNHNY, CDR2 SVGAGI (reference sequence). The CDR3 has 15 amino acids. CDR3 DNA: TGTGCCAGCAGTTACCTACTTGGGAGAGGGGAGACCCAGTACTTC. Protein product: CASSYLLGRGETQYF.

The chain joins TRBV29-1 to TRBJ2-1; D unclear. The CDR3 is 12 amino acids. Trimming removed 3 bases from V and 6 bases from J, with 9 bases in between. CDR1 is SQVTM and CDR2 is ANQGSEA in the germline V gene. Written as DNA, the CDR3 is TGCAGCGTTGAGTGGTATGGCAATGAGCAGTTCTTC. Amino acid sequence: CSVEWYGNEQFF.

This clonotype was picked up a small number of times. The chain combines TRBV14 with TRBJ1-1; D not resolved. CDR1 is SGHDN, CDR2 FVKESK, per germline. The CDR3 contains 11 residues. V was trimmed by 3 bases and J by 8 bases, leaving 7 bases between them. CDR3 amino acids: CASSHRQEAFF. For the CDR3, the DNA is TGTGCCAGCAGCCACCGGCAGGAAGCTTTCTTT. The entire variable domain, with the rest obtained from reference TRBV14 and TRBJ1-1, is as follows: EAGVTQFPSHSVIEKGQTVTLRCDPISGHDNLYWYRRVMGKEIKFLLHFVKESKQDESGMPNNRFLAERTGGTYSTLKVQPAELEDSGVYFCASSHRQEAFFGQGTRLTVV.